A selection of T cell receptor beta chains follows, all from one sample in a study of T cell responses to AZD1222 COVID-19 vaccine. The data were produced by immunoSEQ multiplex PCR, yet TCRdb's version contains in-frame clones alone and is incomplete. The data hold about 130,000 clones, with approximately 93% observed a single time. The starting material was peripheral blood, obtained on day 0 of AZD1222 vaccination. All receptors come from an adult in good health. Both conserved end residues are part of each CDR3. The D gene is left open where the match is weak. Clone size is stated in some rows and not others, as once, few, many or a class when expanded.

j_call d_call clone_size v_call cdr3_nt cdr3_aa
TRBJ2-1 . . TRBV3-1/TRBV3-2 TGTGCCAGCAGCCAAGATTTGAAGAGTAATGAGCAGTTCTTC CASSQDLKSNEQFF
TRBJ1-4 . . TRBV7-2 TGTGCCAGCAGCAGGAATCAGGGTCGCGAAAAACTGTTTTTT CASSRNQGREKLFF
TRBJ2-1 . few TRBV6-5 TGTGCCAGCAGTCCGGCAGGGTACTACAATGAGCAGTTCTTC CASSPAGYYNEQFF
TRBJ2-3 TRBD1 . TRBV7-8 TGTGCCAGCAGCCCTCCCGAAGGGGGCGATTTAGATACGCAGTATTTT CASSPPEGGDLDTQYF
TRBJ2-6 . . TRBV5-6 TGTGCCAGCAGCTTGACCGGCTCTGGGGCCAACGTCCTGACTTTC CASSLTGSGANVLTF
TRBJ2-4 . . TRBV27 TGTGCCAGCAGTGAACGGGACACTGGCTTGCCCAAAAACATTCAGTACTTC CASSERDTGLPKNIQYF
TRBJ2-6 . . TRBV9 TGTGCCAGCAGCGTAGACAGAGTCTCTGGGGCCAACGTCCTGACTTTC CASSVDRVSGANVLTF
TRBJ1-2 TRBD1 once TRBV5-6 TGTGCCAGCAGCTCGACAGGGATCTATGGCTACACCTTC CASSSTGIYGYTF
TRBJ2-7 . . TRBV30 TGTGCCTGGAGTTTGACTAGATGGGGCGACGAGCAGTACTTC CAWSLTRWGDEQYF
TRBJ2-7 TRBD1 few TRBV4-2 TGTGCCAGCAGCCAGGGTAGGCCAACAGGGGACTACGAGCAGTACTTC CASSQGRPTGDYEQYF
TRBJ1-1 TRBD1 . TRBV6-5 TGTGCCAGCAGAAAACCGACAGGGGGAGTCACTGAAGCTTTCTTT CASRKPTGGVTEAFF
TRBJ2-5 . . TRBV19 TGTGCCAGTAGTCACCAAAGGGACTCCGGGAAAGAGACCCAGTACTTC CASSHQRDSGKETQYF
TRBJ2-2 TRBD2 . TRBV19 TGTGCCAGCCTAGCGGGAGGGCAGGCCGGGGAGCTGTTTTTT CASLAGGQAGELFF
TRBJ1-5 . . TRBV19 TGTGCCAGTAGTGCCCCCCTTGAAGCCCAGCATTTT CASSAPLEAQHF
TRBJ1-6 TRBD1 . TRBV30 TGTGCCTGGGGCCGACAGGGGGCGAATTCACCCCTCCACTTT CAWGRQGANSPLHF
TRBJ2-3 TRBD1 . TRBV2 TGTGCCAGCAGTGAAGAGGGGGACAGGGGAACAGATACGCAGTATTTT CASSEEGDRGTDTQYF
TRBJ1-2 . . TRBV4-3 TGCGCCAGCAGCCAAGTCCGAGCCACTACTAACTATGGCTACACCTTC CASSQVRATTNYGYTF
TRBJ2-3 TRBD1 . TRBV29-1 TGCAGCGTTTTGTCAGTGGGGACAGAGAGGGCAGATACGCAGTATTTT CSVLSVGTERADTQYF
TRBJ2-7 . . TRBV6-2/TRBV6-3 TGTGCCAGCAGTTTCAGGAGCTCCTACGAGCAGTACTTC CASSFRSSYEQYF
TRBJ1-5 TRBD1 . TRBV19 TGTGCCAGTATAGTAGGGGGCGCCGATCAGCCCCAGCATTTT CASIVGGADQPQHF
TRBJ2-2 . . TRBV30 TGTGCCTGGAGTGTCATCTCAAACACCGGGGAGCTGTTTTTT CAWSVISNTGELFF
TRBJ2-1 . . TRBV19 TGTGCCAGTAGTATTGGTCGGACCTCCTACAATGAGCAGTTCTTC CASSIGRTSYNEQFF
TRBJ1-2 . few TRBV7-9 TGTGCCAGCAGCCCCCCCGGGGGGGGCGCGAACTATGGCTACACCTTC CASSPPGGGANYGYTF
TRBJ1-1 . . TRBV7-9 TGTGCCAGCAGCTTACAGGGTAGAACAGCGGGCACTGAAGCTTTCTTT CASSLQGRTAGTEAFF
TRBJ2-7 TRBD2 . TRBV12-3/TRBV12-4 TGTGCCAGCAGTTTGGGGGGGGGAGAGCAGTACTTC CASSLGGGEQYF
TRBJ2-1 . . TRBV3-1/TRBV3-2 TGTGCCAGCAGCCAAGGTGATGTAGCGTCCTTCTACAATGAGCAGTTCTTC CASSQGDVASFYNEQFF
TRBJ1-1 TRBD1 . TRBV9 TGTGCCAGCAGCCCAAGGGACAGGCTGAAGAACACTGAAGCTTTCTTT CASSPRDRLKNTEAFF
TRBJ2-3 TRBD2 . TRBV28 TGTGCCAGTACCGGGACTAGAACAGATACGCAGTATTTT CASTGTRTDTQYF
TRBJ1-5 . . TRBV28 TGTGCCAGCAGGTCTAATCAGCCCCAGCATTTT CASRSNQPQHF
TRBJ1-6 TRBD1 . TRBV9 TGTGCCAGCAGCGAGACGACAGGGGGAAATTCACCCCTCCACTTT CASSETTGGNSPLHF
TRBJ2-1 TRBD1 . TRBV28 TGTGCCAGCAGTTTGGGGACAGGGGTCATCAATGAGCAGTTCTTC CASSLGTGVINEQFF
TRBJ1-5 . . TRBV6-5 TGTGCCATTACGAGCTCTTATAGCAATCAGCCCCAGCATTTT CAITSSYSNQPQHF
TRBJ2-1 TRBD2 . TRBV24-1 TGTGCCACCAGTCTCGGGACTAGCCGCAATGAGCAGTTCTTC CATSLGTSRNEQFF
TRBJ2-7 TRBD2 . TRBV28 TGTGCCAGCAGTACTAGCGGGAGGGCCGGGCACTTC CASSTSGRAGHF
TRBJ1-1 . . TRBV5-6 TGTGCCAGCAGCTGGGGAGGGAGCACTGAAGCTTTCTTT CASSWGGSTEAFF
TRBJ1-1 . . TRBV5-6 TGTGCCAGCAGCTTGGTAGGAGAGAACACTGAAGCTTTCTTT CASSLVGENTEAFF
TRBJ1-2 . . TRBV30 TGTGCCTGGAGTGTAATGGGGGACGGAGGCTACACCTTC CAWSVMGDGGYTF
TRBJ2-1 TRBD2 . TRBV11-2 TGTGCCAGCAGGAATCCGGGACTAGATCTCAATGAGCAGTTCTTC CASRNPGLDLNEQFF
TRBJ1-2 . . TRBV7-9 TGTGCCAGCAGCTTACTAGAGGAACCCTATGGCTACACCTTC CASSLLEEPYGYTF
TRBJ2-7 . . TRBV6-5 TGTGCCAGCCGGGACCGCGGGGTTCACGAGCAGTACTTC CASRDRGVHEQYF
TRBJ1-5 TRBD1 . TRBV12-5 TGTGCTAGTGGTTGGGGACAGATCGGGAATCAGCCCCAGCATTTT CASGWGQIGNQPQHF
TRBJ2-1 . once TRBV19 TGTGCCAGTAGTCCCCGACCAACCTTCTACAATGAGCAGTTCTTC CASSPRPTFYNEQFF
TRBJ1-5 . . TRBV30 TGTGCCTGGAGTGTACTCGGTCGTGCGGATCCCCAGCATTTT CAWSVLGRADPQHF
TRBJ1-4 TRBD1 . TRBV13 TGTGCCAGCAGCTCCGGGACAGGGATTAGAGTAGGCGAAAAACTGTTTTTT CASSSGTGIRVGEKLFF
TRBJ1-2 TRBD1 . TRBV4-1 TGCGCCAGCAGCCAAGAACAGGGGGCAGACTATGGCTACACCTTC CASSQEQGADYGYTF